This T cell receptor (beta chain) emerged from a study of blood T cell repertoires in COVID-19. Study information: The study drew acute and convalescent COVID-19 samples from the United States, Italy and Spain.

The CDR3 has 17 residues. J was trimmed by 8 bases and V by 4 bases; bases with no gene match: 14. In germline, CDR1 is LGHDT, CDR2 YNNKEL (reference sequence). Here immunoSEQ multiplex PCR was the method, and the copy in TCRdb shows in-frame clones only, minus some. There are 150,000 or so clones in the sample; 80% occur only once, and approximately 0.5% lies in the top ten. The receptor's source is a man aged 55-75 years with acute or convalescent COVID-19. This chain uses TRBV3-1 (or the pseudogene TRBV3-2) with TRBJ2-1; 10 nucleotides align to TRBD2. Input material: peripheral blood. CDR3 bases: TGTGCCAGCAGCCGAACCTACGGGGCTAGCGGGAGCTATGAGCAGTTCTTC. This translates into CASSRTYGASGSYEQFF.